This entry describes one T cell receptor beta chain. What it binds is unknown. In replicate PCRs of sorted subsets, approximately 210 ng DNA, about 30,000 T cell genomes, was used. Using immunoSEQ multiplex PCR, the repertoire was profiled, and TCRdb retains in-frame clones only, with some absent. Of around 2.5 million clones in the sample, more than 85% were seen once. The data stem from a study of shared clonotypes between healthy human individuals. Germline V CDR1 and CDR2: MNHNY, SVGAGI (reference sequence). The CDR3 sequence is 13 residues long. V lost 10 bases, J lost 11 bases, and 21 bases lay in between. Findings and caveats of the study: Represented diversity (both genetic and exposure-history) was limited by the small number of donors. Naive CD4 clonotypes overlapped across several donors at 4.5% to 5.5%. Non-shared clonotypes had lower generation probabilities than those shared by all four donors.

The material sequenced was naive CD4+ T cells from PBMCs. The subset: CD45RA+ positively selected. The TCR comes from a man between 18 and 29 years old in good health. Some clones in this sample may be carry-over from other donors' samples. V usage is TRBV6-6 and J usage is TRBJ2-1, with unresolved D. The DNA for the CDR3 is TGTGCCACCTCTCCTAGACCGACTGATAAGCAGTTCTTC. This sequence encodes CATSPRPTDKQFF.